This T cell receptor (beta chain) originates from a study of cytomegalovirus exposure and HLA in healthy donors. At the level of the study: In an earlier analysis, around 120 million unique TCR beta sequences were found from 150 million to 200 million T cells.

In this sample, this clone turned up once. Antigen specificity is unknown. CDR3 length equals 14 residues. Germline CDR1 reads MNHNS; CDR2 reads SASEGT. The V and J ends lost 5 bases and 2 bases respectively, with 11 bases between them. The PCR contained 60 Vbeta and 13 Jbeta primers. TCRdb's table, derived via immunoSEQ multiplex PCR, lists solely in-frame clones and lacks some. The sample lists under 150,000 clones, around three quarters occurring once. Study-level points and caveats: Later genetic work tied a missense DCLRE1C variant to beta-chain V and J trimming. A list of approximately 150 TCR beta chains associated with cytomegalovirus was given. TCR beta sequences numbering roughly 16,000 were associated with HLA alleles at 0.05 false discovery rate in a later analysis.

This sequence was found in a man younger than 30 in good health and CMV-seronegative. This chain links TRBV6-1 with TRBJ2-3, with a tentative D call TRBD2 (6 bases). Sequencing used PBMCs. CDR3 residues: CASSSRDSTDTQYF. In DNA form, the CDR3 reads TGTGCCAGCAGTTCCCGGGACTCCACAGATACGCAGTATTTT.